These 26 T cell receptor beta chains originate from one sample sequenced in a study of blood T cell repertoires in COVID-19. Produced via immunoSEQ multiplex PCR; TCRdb's table is partial and in-frame only. Of 95,000 to 120,000 clones detected, approximately 90% appear once; the ten largest clones hold around 8.4%. Sequenced material: peripheral blood. The receptor source for this set is a woman aged 70-85 years who had recovered from COVID-19.

The chain joins TRBV28 to TRBJ2-7; the match to TRBD2 covers 8 bases. Losses at the gene ends were 2 bases for V and 1 base for J; bases not matched to a gene: 10. This CDR3 region has 17 residues. Germline values: CDR1 MDHEN, CDR2 SYDVKM. The CDR3, as DNA: TGTGCCAGCAGTTTACGGGGGGGGCGAAAATTTTCCTACGAGCAGTACTTC. Protein: CASSLRGGRKFSYEQYF.

The chain recombines TRBV28 with TRBJ2-1; the match to TRBD2 covers 13 bases. V shed 6 bases, J shed 6 bases, and the junction held 14 bases outside the gene matches. CDR1 MDHEN and CDR2 SYDVKM come from the germline V gene. The CDR3 sequence is 18 residues long. The CDR3 reads CASRPTSGRATRFNEQFF. The CDR3 DNA is TGTGCCAGCAGGCCAACTAGCGGGAGGGCCACGAGATTCAATGAGCAGTTCTTC.

The chain uses TRBV29-1 and TRBJ2-7; weak D call: TRBD2 (5 bases). The CDR3 has 13 residues. Looked up from germline, CDR1 is SQVTM and CDR2 is ANQGSEA. The germline V and J ends were trimmed by 3 bases and 2 bases, with 11 bases remaining between them. The CDR3, as DNA: TGCAGCGTTGAGGAGGATCTTACCTACGAGCAGTACTTC. Its protein is CSVEEDLTYEQYF.

V usage is TRBV4-3 and J usage is TRBJ2-2; D is perhaps TRBD1 (6 bases). In germline, CDR1 is LGHNA, CDR2 YSLEER. The length of the CDR3 is 15 residues. V shed 1 base and J shed 6 bases, with 12 bases lying between them. The CDR3 spells CASSQGPAGAGELFF. CDR3 DNA: TGCGCCAGCAGCCAAGGCCCCGCAGGGGCCGGGGAGCTGTTTTTT.

The V call is TRBV6-5, the J call TRBJ1-1; D gene ambiguous. Germline V CDR1 and CDR2: MNHEY, SVGAGI. The length of the CDR3 is 13 residues. V lost 6 bases and J lost 8, with 16 bases in between. This CDR3 is CASRTTRVKEAFF. The DNA for the CDR3 is TGTGCCAGCAGAACGACTAGGGTTAAGGAAGCTTTCTTT.

The chain carries TRBV28 and TRBJ1-2; 8 nucleotides agree with TRBD1. Trimming took 3 bases from V and 6 from J; bases not matched to a gene: 12. The CDR3 totals 16 residues. Looked up from germline, CDR1 is MDHEN and CDR2 is SYDVKM. CDR3 protein: CASSFPPGGAGDGYTF. CDR3 in DNA: TGTGCCAGCAGTTTCCCCCCAGGGGGCGCGGGCGATGGCTACACCTTC.

The V and J genes are TRBV7-2 and TRBJ2-3, with D tentatively TRBD1 (6 bases). CDR1 is SGHTA and CDR2 is FQGNSA in the germline V gene. Trimming pared 5 bases from V and 2 bases from J, leaving 11 bases between. This CDR3 has 14 residues. CDR3 residues: CASSQGQHTDTQYF. The DNA of the CDR3 is TGTGCCAGCAGCCAAGGACAGCACACAGATACGCAGTATTTT.

The CDR3 region is CASIDRDNEKLFF. The CDR3 DNA is TGTGCCAGTATCGACAGGGATAATGAAAAACTGTTTTTT. The V call is TRBV19, the J call TRBJ1-4; TRBD1 aligns across 7 bases. J lost 4 bases, V lost 7 bases, and 3 bases had no gene match. CDR1 and CDR2 from the germline V gene are LNHDA and SQIVND (reference sequence). This CDR3 region has 13 residues. The variable domain in full, with the rest retrieved from reference TRBV19 and TRBJ1-4, is DGGITQSPKYLFRKEGQNVTLSCEQNLNHDAMYWYRQDPGQGLRLIYYSQIVNDFQKGDIAEGYSVSREKKESFPLTVTSAQKNPTAFYLCASIDRDNEKLFFGSGTQLSVL.

The J gene is TRBJ2-3, the V gene TRBV7-6, with 12 bases matching TRBD2. Germline V gene data show CDR1 as SGHVS and CDR2 as FNYEAQ. J lost 4 bases, V lost 2 bases, and 4 bases had no gene match. The CDR3 runs to 16 residues. The CDR3 here is CASSLTRLAGADTQYF. The CDR3 DNA follows: TGTGCCAGCAGCTTAACAAGACTAGCGGGAGCAGATACGCAGTATTTT.

The V call is TRBV7-2, the J call TRBJ2-3, with unresolved D. The CDR3 loop spans 17 amino acids. With 0 bases removed from V and 2 bases from J, the gap between germline ends came to 15 bases. Per germline, CDR1 SGHTA and CDR2 FQGNSA. The CDR3 DNA reads as TGTGCCAGCAGCTTAGCATATTTAGGCAGGTCCACAGATACGCAGTATTTT. It yields the protein CASSLAYLGRSTDTQYF.

The chain employs TRBV4-3 and TRBJ2-7; 10 bases line up with TRBD2. The CDR3 sequence is 15 residues long. Germline V gene sequence: CDR1 LGHNA, CDR2 YSLEER. The V gene end was trimmed by 4 bases and the J gene end by 4 bases; junction bases not matched to a gene: 7. CDR3 sequence (DNA): TGCGCCAGCAGCCGAGGGGTAGCGGGGGGTTACGAGCAGTACTTC. Its protein product is CASSRGVAGGYEQYF.

This clone was found once. V gene TRBV18 combines with J gene TRBJ1-1, with 11 positions matching TRBD1. CDR3 length: 18 amino acids. Germline V CDR1 and CDR2: KGHSH, LQKENI. After removal of 0 bases from V and 5 bases from J, the junction contained 11 bases not matched to a gene. The CDR3 region has the DNA TGTGCCAGCTCACCACCAGTGGGACAGGGGGGTTCTGGAACTGAAGCTTTCTTT. Encoded protein: CASSPPVGQGGSGTEAFF. Filled out from reference TRBV18 and TRBJ1-1, the complete variable domain reads NAGVMQNPRHLVRRRGQEARLRCSPMKGHSHVYWYRQLPEEGLKFMVYLQKENIIDESGMPKERFSAEFPKEGPSILRIQQVVRGDSAAYFCASSPPVGQGGSGTEAFFGQGTRLTVV.

This clone turned up a few times. The chain combines TRBV6-5 with TRBJ1-6, with 11 bases lining up with TRBD1. The germline V gene has CDR1 MNHEY and CDR2 SVGAGI. V shed 6 bases and J 8 bases; nucleotides not matched to a gene: 6. The CDR3 is 15 amino acids. CDR3 in DNA: TGTGCCAGCAGGCTTTTGGGACAGGGGGATTCACCCCTCCACTTT. Translated: CASRLLGQGDSPLHF.

This clone was recorded a few times. This chain links TRBV4-1 with TRBJ2-7, with 7 bases fitting TRBD2. The V segment lost 6 bases and the J segment 2 bases; nucleotides outside the gene matches: 13. The length of the CDR3 is 16 residues. Germline V CDR1 and CDR2: MGHRA, YSYEKL. CDR3 sequence reads: CASRKLGQRGAYEQYF. DNA of the CDR3: TGCGCCAGCAGGAAACTGGGTCAGCGGGGAGCCTACGAGCAGTACTTC.

V and J are TRBV3-1 (or the pseudogene TRBV3-2) and TRBJ1-1; D is uncertain. Germline CDR1 and CDR2: LGHDT and YNNKEL (reference sequence). V dropped 0 bases and J dropped 5 bases, with 19 bases sitting between them. The CDR3 is 17 amino acids. The CDR3 region is CASSQDNSRLMRTEAFF. In DNA form, the CDR3 reads TGTGCCAGCAGCCAAGATAATTCGAGGTTGATGAGGACTGAAGCTTTCTTT.

The CDR3 DNA follows: TGTGCCAGTACCCCGGGGAGCACAGATACGCAGTATTTT. Protein product: CASTPGSTDTQYF. The chain carries TRBV19 and TRBJ2-3; a possible D gene is TRBD2 (5 bases). CDR3 length equals 13 residues. Trimming shortened V by 7 bases and J by 0 bases, and 8 bases separated the two germline ends. CDR1 and CDR2 (germline): LNHDA, SQIVND (reference sequence).

The chain joins TRBV7-3 to TRBJ1-1; D ambiguous. Germline lookup yields CDR1 SGHTA and CDR2 FQGTGA. This CDR3 is built from 13 residues. With 3 bases removed from V and 4 bases from J, the gap between germline ends came to 9 bases. The CDR3 DNA reads as TGTGCCAGCAGCTTGAGTCCGGTCACTGAAGCTTTCTTT. Encoded protein: CASSLSPVTEAFF.

The rearrangement links TRBV19 to TRBJ2-3; 8 positions agree with TRBD1. The ends lost 6 bases at V and 0 bases at J; junction bases unmatched: 5. Germline loops: CDR1 LNHDA, CDR2 SQIVND (reference sequence). This CDR3 region has 15 residues. CDR3 amino acids: CASSPWTGSTDTQYF. CDR3 coding DNA: TGTGCCAGTAGCCCCTGGACAGGGAGCACAGATACGCAGTATTTT. Combining the CDR3 with reference TRBV19 and TRBJ2-3 gives the whole variable domain DGGITQSPKYLFRKEGQNVTLSCEQNLNHDAMYWYRQDPGQGLRLIYYSQIVNDFQKGDIAEGYSVSREKKESFPLTVTSAQKNPTAFYLCASSPWTGSTDTQYFGPGTRLTVL.

V and J are TRBV24-1 and TRBJ2-5; D might be TRBD2 (7 bases). The germline CDR1 and CDR2 sequences are KGHDR and SFDVKD. Trimming removed 5 bases from V and 2 bases from J, with 17 bases in between. CDR3 length: 16 residues. CDR3 amino acids: CATSGSRRGRQETQYF. The CDR3 coding sequence is TGTGCCACCAGTGGCTCAAGGCGGGGGCGGCAAGAGACCCAGTACTTC.

The chain links TRBV11-2 to TRBJ2-1, with 8 bases identical to TRBD2. Germline CDR1 and CDR2: SGHAT and FQNNGV. The CDR3 consists of 15 residues. Losses at the gene ends were 2 bases for V and 6 bases for J; bases not matched to a gene: 6. The CDR3 region is CASSLRLASPNEQFF. As DNA, the CDR3 is TGTGCCAGCAGCTTAAGACTAGCGAGCCCCAATGAGCAGTTCTTC. The complete variable domain, with remaining parts taken from reference TRBV11-2 and TRBJ2-1, reads EAGVAQSPRYKIIEKRQSVAFWCNPISGHATLYWYQQILGQGPKLLIQFQNNGVVDDSQLPKDRFSAERLKGVDSTLKIQPAKLEDSAVYLCASSLRLASPNEQFFGPGTRLTVL.

In DNA form, the CDR3 reads TGTGCCAGTAGTAGGACTAGCCAGAACACCGGGGAGCTGTTTTTT. The encoded protein is CASSRTSQNTGELFF. The chain couples TRBV19 to TRBJ2-2; TRBD2 matches 8 bases. This CDR3 contains 15 residues. Germline V CDR1 and CDR2: LNHDA, SQIVND (reference sequence). V was pared by 4 bases and J by 1 base, with 2 bases of the junction left unmatched.

This clone came up once. The rearrangement uses TRBV7-2 and TRBJ1-4; D remains unclear. V was cut by 5 bases and J by 8 bases, with 15 bases left in between. The CDR3 has 14 amino acids. Per the germline V gene, CDR1 is SGHTA and CDR2 is FQGNSA. The DNA of the CDR3 is TGTGCCAGCAGCCCGTCGGCCGGGTGGGAAAAACTGTTTTTT. This translates into CASSPSAGWEKLFF. The full variable domain, rest sourced from reference TRBV7-2 and TRBJ1-4, is GAGVSQSPSNKVTEKGKDVELRCDPISGHTALYWYRQSLGQGLEFLIYFQGNSAPDKSGLPSDRFSAERTGGSVSTLTIQRTQQEDSAVYLCASSPSAGWEKLFFGSGTQLSVL.

V and J are TRBV6-5 and TRBJ1-2, with a possible D match to TRBD1 (6 bases). CDR1 and CDR2 from the germline V gene are MNHEY and SVGAGI. V lost 6 bases to trimming and J lost 8 bases, with 13 bases between them. The CDR3 extends over 12 amino acids. The CDR3 here is CASSTLGAGYTF. CDR3 coding DNA: TGTGCCAGCAGCACCTTGGGGGCGGGCTACACCTTC.

The rearrangement links TRBV25-1 to TRBJ2-7; the match to TRBD1 covers 8 bases. Trimming took 6 bases from V and 4 from J; bases not matched to a gene: 5. Germline loops: CDR1 MGHDK, CDR2 SYGVNS. The CDR3 consists of 13 residues. In nucleotides, the CDR3 is TGTGCCAGCAGAGGGACAGGTCCTTACGAGCAGTACTTC. Protein sequence: CASRGTGPYEQYF.

The chain carries TRBV4-1 and TRBJ1-3; unclear D gene. With 3 bases removed from V and 0 bases from J, the gap between germline ends came to 9 bases. Germline V gene data show CDR1 as MGHRA and CDR2 as YSYEKL. CDR3 size: 15 residues. Here the CDR3 reads CASSHPGTSGNTIYF. CDR3 sequence (DNA): TGCGCCAGCAGCCACCCGGGAACCTCTGGAAACACCATATATTTT.

V gene TRBV7-3 combines with J gene TRBJ2-2; 7 positions agree with TRBD1. The CDR3 spans 16 residues. Trimming cost V 5 bases and J 5 bases; bases outside gene matches: 11. CDR1 and CDR2 (germline): SGHTA, FQGTGA. The CDR3 loop is CASSAQGSRGTGELFF. The CDR3 DNA reads TGTGCCAGCAGCGCCCAGGGAAGCAGGGGGACCGGGGAGCTGTTTTTT.